A selection of T cell receptor beta chains follows, all from one sample in a study of control samples from healthy donors and cancer patients. Repertoires were generated with immunoSEQ multiplex PCR, while TCRdb's copy carries only in-frame clones and drops some. The sample consists of some 110,000 clones, 85% to 90% of them appearing once. Sequencing was done on a sample of PBMCs. These receptors were collected from a woman in her forties or fifties with colorectal cancer. The CDR3 runs from the conserved cysteine through the conserved F or W. The D gene is left open where the match is weak.

>NA|11|TRBV6-6
CASSHTDTQYF
>NA|16|TRBV5-8
CASSLIGGWMNTEAFF
>TRBD1|14|TRBV7-2
CASSSTGGQETQYF
>TRBD2|17|TRBV28
CASSSPGVGRGYNEQFF
>TRBD1|15|TRBV19
CASSAGTDSNQPQHF
>TRBD2|18|TRBV23-1
CARSPGGANRTKTYEQYF
>NA|14|TRBV7-3
CASTEGPGTDTQYF
>TRBD1|14|TRBV19
CASRQTGGTGELFF
>NA|16|TRBV6-6
CASSYSIGQMNTEAFF
>TRBD1|16|TRBV28
CASTQQDRGWTGELFF
>TRBD1|20|TRBV27
CASSLSTYRDRGSGANVLTF
>NA|11|TRBV5-8
CASVGFIEAFF
>NA|13|TRBV5-1
CASSLGARAEAFF
>NA|16|TRBV18
CASSPLDSHRINEQYF
>NA|14|TRBV19
CASSIGFQDSPLHF
>NA|17|TRBV11-2
CASSLGGALILTSPLHF
>TRBD1|15|TRBV5-5
CASSLAGTGGVIQYF
>NA|14|TRBV6-1
CASSEDGWNTEAFF
>NA|15|TRBV7-2
CASSLRWEGNTEAFF
>TRBD1|13|TRBV20-1
CSASNRGGQPQHF
>NA|14|TRBV28
CASSFPGRAYEQYF
>TRBD1|14|TRBV29-1
CSVERGQRQETQYF
>TRBD1|15|TRBV20-1
CSASNPGQPSYEQYF
>NA|16|TRBV28
CASSLLTQLNTGELFF
>TRBD2|14|TRBV9
CASSAVREGGELFF
>NA|16|TRBV5-5
CASSLARRGRGETQYF
>NA|15|TRBV19
CASNSGTANTGELFF
>NA|14|TRBV18
CASSTTAGSNEQFF
>TRBD2|17|TRBV10-3
CAISPPRGGRAGNEQFF
>NA|16|TRBV7-9
CASSLAGRSTNYGYTF
>TRBD2|16|TRBV5-1
CASSMTRGGARETQYF
>NA|14|TRBV3-1/TRBV3-2
CASTTRGTGNTIYF
>NA|17|TRBV27
CASSLSWETGLGPEAFF
>TRBD1|14|TRBV28
CASSLIRGQAEAFF
>NA|14|TRBV28
CASKTSGYEETQYF
>TRBD2|15|TRBV30
CAWSEFLAGPNEQFF
>TRBD2|16|TRBV7-6
CASSPRAGEGPHTQYF
>NA|13|TRBV27
CASSLSITGELFF
>TRBD2|16|TRBV7-8
CASSLDRAGDQETQYF
>NA|17|TRBV3-1/TRBV3-2
CASSQEGVRTVNTEAFF
>NA|13|TRBV5-1
CASSFQGSETQYF
>NA|13|TRBV29-1
CSAGAFDTNGYTF
>NA|13|TRBV6-6
CASSYSLSGEQFF
>NA|16|TRBV7-2
CASSLAQGQAQNTQYF
>NA|15|TRBV7-2
CASSLAGLNTGELFF
>NA|15|TRBV24-1
CATSDQPGQSLGYTF
>NA|13|TRBV18
CASSPSGNQPQHF
>NA|14|TRBV6-5
CASSYVRGGEKLFF
>NA|15|TRBV6-5
CASTRGRKGQETQYF
>NA|15|TRBV19
CASSSLPGRSYEQYF
>TRBD1|14|TRBV15
CATSRDRGNQPQHF
>NA|14|TRBV30
CAWSLPPSRSSYTF
>TRBD2|16|TRBV5-1
CASVKGVGLADNEQFF
>NA|14|TRBV5-1
CASSLTGNTGELFF
>NA|14|TRBV6-5
CASSSAGNNQPQHF
>NA|15|TRBV9
CASSVSQSQTDTQYF
>NA|15|TRBV19
CASGYLTGINEPQHF